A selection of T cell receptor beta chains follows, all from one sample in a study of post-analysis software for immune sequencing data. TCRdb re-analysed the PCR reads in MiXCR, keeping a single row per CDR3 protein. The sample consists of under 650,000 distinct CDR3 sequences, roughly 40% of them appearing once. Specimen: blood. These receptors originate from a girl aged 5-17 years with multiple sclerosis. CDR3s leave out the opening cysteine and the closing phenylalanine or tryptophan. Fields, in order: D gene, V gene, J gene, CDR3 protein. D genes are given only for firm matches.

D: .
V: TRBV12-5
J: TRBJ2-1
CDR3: ASGLVKGLDHNEQF

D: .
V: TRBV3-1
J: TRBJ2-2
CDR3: ASSQDLLQNTGELF

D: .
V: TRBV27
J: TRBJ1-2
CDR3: ASSFRARGGYT

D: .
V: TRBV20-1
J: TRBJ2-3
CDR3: SASTGRRTDTQY

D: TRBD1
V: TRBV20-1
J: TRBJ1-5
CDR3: SATGQGDQPQH

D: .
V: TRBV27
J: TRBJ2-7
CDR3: ASSTADGPRQY

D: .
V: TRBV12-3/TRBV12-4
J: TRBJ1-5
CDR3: ASSLGAANQPQH

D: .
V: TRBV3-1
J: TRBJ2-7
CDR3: ASSQDPQFYEQY

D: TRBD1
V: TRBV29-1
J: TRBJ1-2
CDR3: SVEVQGAWGYT

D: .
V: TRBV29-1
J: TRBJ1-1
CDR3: SVRHGMTNTEAF

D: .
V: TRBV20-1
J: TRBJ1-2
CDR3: SIHSPGANYGYT

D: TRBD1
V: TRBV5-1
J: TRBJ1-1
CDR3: ASSQGDFFGEAF

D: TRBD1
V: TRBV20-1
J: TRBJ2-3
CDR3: SASATGTGYTDTQY

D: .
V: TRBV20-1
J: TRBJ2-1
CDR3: SASGDSFSSYNEQF

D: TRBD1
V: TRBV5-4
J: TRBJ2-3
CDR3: ASRQGPDTQY